This T cell receptor beta chain was captured by sequencing in a study of blood T cell repertoires in COVID-19. Across the whole study: PBMCs, B-cell-depleted T cells, or T cells were the source of the cDNA or gDNA that made up the material.

The germline V gene encodes CDR1 LGHNA and CDR2 YSLEER. The CDR3 is 16 residues long. Trimming removed 2 bases from V and 0 bases from J, with 10 bases in between. Assay used: immunoSEQ multiplex PCR; TCRdb lists only in-frame clones, some missing. Of a few hundred thousand clones listed, 84% were seen once; the top ten hold about 2%. The genes are TRBV4-3 and TRBJ2-2; D ambiguous. The sequencing input was peripheral blood. This TCR was recovered from a middle-aged man who had recovered from COVID-19. CDR3 loop: CASSQWARSNTGELFF. In nucleotides, the CDR3 is TGCGCCAGCAGCCAATGGGCCAGATCGAACACCGGGGAGCTGTTTTTT.